One sample yielded the 3 T cell receptor beta chains listed below, sequenced in a study of blood T cell repertoires in COVID-19. Here immunoSEQ multiplex PCR was the method, and the copy in TCRdb shows in-frame clones only, minus some. The data hold roughly 60,000 clones, with roughly 83% observed a single time. Sequencing was done on a sample of peripheral blood. The receptors originated from a man aged 25-40 years with COVID-19, enrolled during active disease.

The chain recombines TRBV19 with TRBJ1-5, with D possibly TRBD1 on 5 matching bases. Germline values: CDR1 LNHDA, CDR2 SQIVND (reference sequence). V lost 1 base to trimming and J lost 6 bases, with 10 bases between them. The CDR3 totals 14 residues. In nucleotides, the CDR3 is TGTGCCAGTAGTATAGGCCAGGGCTTTCAGCCCCAGCATTTT. Its translation is CASSIGQGFQPQHF. The full variable domain, its missing parts supplied by reference TRBV19 and TRBJ1-5, is DGGITQSPKYLFRKEGQNVTLSCEQNLNHDAMYWYRQDPGQGLRLIYYSQIVNDFQKGDIAEGYSVSREKKESFPLTVTSAQKNPTAFYLCASSIGQGFQPQHFGDGTRLSIL.

The chain combines TRBV5-4 with TRBJ2-1; D is perhaps TRBD2 (6 bases). This CDR3 is 14 amino acids long. CDR1 is SGHNT and CDR2 is YYREEE in the germline V gene (reference sequence). V was cut by 0 bases and J by 3 bases, with 7 bases left in between. This chain's CDR3 is CASSLGGLYNEQFF. The CDR3 DNA follows: TGTGCCAGCAGCTTGGGGGGACTCTACAATGAGCAGTTCTTC.

V is TRBV28 and J is TRBJ1-2; the match to TRBD1 covers 7 bases. Germline V gives CDR1 MDHEN, CDR2 SYDVKM. The CDR3 sequence is 15 residues long. V shed 6 bases and J 4 bases; nucleotides not matched to a gene: 11. Here the CDR3 reads CASSSRQGRGYGYTF. As DNA, the CDR3 is TGTGCCAGCAGCTCTCGACAGGGACGGGGCTATGGCTACACCTTC.